This T cell receptor beta chain was retrieved from a study of T cell repertoires in cytomegalovirus infection. Germline trimming cut 1 base from V and 7 bases from J; bases unmatched to any gene: 10. This CDR3 region has 16 residues. CDR1 and CDR2 from the germline V gene are LGHDT and YNNKEL (reference sequence). Concerning this clonotype itself: Its antigen is undetermined.

TCRdb redid the calling of the reads with MiXCR, one entry per CDR3 protein. The sample holds roughly 310,000 distinct CDR3 sequences; under 35% are singletons and the top ten take over 15%. Sample: cultured PBMCs, taken from culture after CMV antigen stimulation. The receptor's source is a human donor in good health (CMV status not recorded). Some clones in this sample may be carry-over from other donors' samples. The chain carries TRBV3-1 and TRBJ2-1, with 7 bases that match TRBD2. CDR3 region: CASSQAAGGRGNEQFF. CDR3 DNA: TGTGCCAGCAGCCAAGCCGCTGGCGGGAGAGGGAATGAGCAGTTCTTC.